This TCR beta chain appears in the sequencing data of a study of T-cell reconstitution after alpha-beta-depleted transplantation in children. Findings and caveats of the study: Some patients showed high day-60 TCRbeta diversity, which derived from surviving recipient T cells and thymic progenitors. By one year post-transplant, T-cell counts and diversity largely arose from T cells that were newly produced. Reports say that about two months after transplant, the alpha-beta T cells came out of several hundred graft clones that had expanded.

In its sample, this clonotype was seen a few times. Its specificity is unknown. Unique molecular identifiers tagged the TCRbeta library. Each CDR3 protein gets one entry after TCRdb re-called the PCR reads with MiXCR. The data hold hundreds of thousands of distinct CDR3 sequences, with around 15% observed a single time. V shed 3 bases and J shed 3 bases, with 12 bases lying between them. The CDR3 covers 15 residues. The chain employs TRBV12-3 or TRBV12-4 and TRBJ2-1, with TRBD2 as a possible D gene (6 bases). The TCR sequence derives from a boy younger than two who had a stem cell transplant for Wiskott-Aldrich syndrome, so the T cells may come from the graft donor. The input for sequencing was PBMCs, mostly from graft donor cells, taken 360 days after TCRalphabeta/CD19-depleted stem cell transplant. The CDR3, as DNA: TGTGCCAGCAGTTTCAGGCAGGGAGGCTACAATGAGCAGTTCTTC. It is translated as CASSFRQGGYNEQFF.